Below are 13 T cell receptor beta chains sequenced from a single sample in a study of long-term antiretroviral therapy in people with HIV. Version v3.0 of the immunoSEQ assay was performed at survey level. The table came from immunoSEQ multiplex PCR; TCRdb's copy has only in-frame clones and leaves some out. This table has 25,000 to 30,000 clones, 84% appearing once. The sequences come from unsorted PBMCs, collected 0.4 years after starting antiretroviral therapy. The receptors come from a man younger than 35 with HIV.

Here the CDR3 DNA reads TGTGCCAGTAGTAACGGACGGAGCTCCTACAATGAGCAGTTCTTC. It specifies CASSNGRSSYNEQFF. V and J are TRBV19 and TRBJ2-1; D remains unclear. CDR3 length: 15 residues. The V end was cut by 4 bases, the J end by 0 bases, with 10 bases between. Germline V gives CDR1 LNHDA, CDR2 SQIVND (reference sequence).

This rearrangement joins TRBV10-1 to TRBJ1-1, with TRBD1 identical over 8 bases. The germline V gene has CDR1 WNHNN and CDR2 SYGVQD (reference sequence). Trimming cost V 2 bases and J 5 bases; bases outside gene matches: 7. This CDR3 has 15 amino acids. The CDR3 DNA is TGCGCCAGCAGTGAGGGACAGGGAAGGACAACTGAAGCTTTCTTT. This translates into CASSEGQGRTTEAFF.

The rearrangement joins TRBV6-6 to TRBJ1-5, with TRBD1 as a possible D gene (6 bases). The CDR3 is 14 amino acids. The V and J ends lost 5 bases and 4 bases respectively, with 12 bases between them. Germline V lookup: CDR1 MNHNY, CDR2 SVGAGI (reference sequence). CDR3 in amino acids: CASSLQGKNQPQHF. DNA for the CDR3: TGTGCCAGCAGTCTACAGGGAAAGAATCAGCCCCAGCATTTT.

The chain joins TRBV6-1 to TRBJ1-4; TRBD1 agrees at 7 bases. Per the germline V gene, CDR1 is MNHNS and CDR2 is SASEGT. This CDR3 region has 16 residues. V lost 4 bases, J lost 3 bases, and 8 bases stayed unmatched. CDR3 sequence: CASSVRGTTANEKLFF. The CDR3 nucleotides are TGTGCCAGCAGTGTCAGGGGGACAACAGCTAATGAAAAACTGTTTTTT.

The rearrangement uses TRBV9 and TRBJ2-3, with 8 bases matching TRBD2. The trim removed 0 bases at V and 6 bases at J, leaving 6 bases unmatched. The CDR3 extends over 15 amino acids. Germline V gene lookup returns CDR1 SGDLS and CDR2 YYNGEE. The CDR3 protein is CASSVGTSPTDTQYF. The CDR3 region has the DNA TGTGCCAGCAGCGTAGGGACTAGCCCCACGGATACGCAGTATTTT.

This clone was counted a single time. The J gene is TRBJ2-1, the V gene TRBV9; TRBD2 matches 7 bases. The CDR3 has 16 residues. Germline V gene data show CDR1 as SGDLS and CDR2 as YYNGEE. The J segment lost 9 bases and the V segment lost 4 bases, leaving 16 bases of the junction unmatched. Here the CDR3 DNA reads TGTGCCAGCAGCCGAGGGAGGGAAGGGCCATATGGTGAGCAGTTCTTC. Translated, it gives CASSRGREGPYGEQFF.

This CDR3 is CASSQAGTGGGQEAEAFF. DNA for the CDR3: TGTGCCAGCAGCCAAGCTGGGACAGGGGGCGGGCAAGAGGCTGAAGCTTTCTTT. This chain connects TRBV4-2 to TRBJ1-1; 12 bases are shared with TRBD1. CDR1 LGHNA and CDR2 YNFKEQ come from the germline V gene. The CDR3 is 18 residues long. V lost 1 base and J lost 6; bases outside the gene matches: 12.

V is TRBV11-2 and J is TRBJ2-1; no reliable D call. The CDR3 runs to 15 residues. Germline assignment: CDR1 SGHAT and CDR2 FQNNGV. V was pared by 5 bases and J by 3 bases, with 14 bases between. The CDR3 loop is CASSPNMVYYNEQFF. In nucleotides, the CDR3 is TGTGCCAGCAGCCCAAATATGGTCTACTACAATGAGCAGTTCTTC.

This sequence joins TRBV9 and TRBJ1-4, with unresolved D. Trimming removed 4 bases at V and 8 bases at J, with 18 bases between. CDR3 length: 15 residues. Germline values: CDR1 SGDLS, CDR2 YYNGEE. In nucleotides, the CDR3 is TGTGCCAGCAGCTCGACGGGCGAACTGGGGGAAAAACTGTTTTTT. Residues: CASSSTGELGEKLFF.

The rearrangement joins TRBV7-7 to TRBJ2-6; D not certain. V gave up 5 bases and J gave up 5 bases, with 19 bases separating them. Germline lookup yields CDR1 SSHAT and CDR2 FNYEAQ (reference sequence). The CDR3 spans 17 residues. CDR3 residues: CASSNPAPQSRANVLTF. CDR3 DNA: TGTGCCAGCAGCAATCCGGCGCCACAAAGTCGGGCCAACGTCCTGACTTTC.

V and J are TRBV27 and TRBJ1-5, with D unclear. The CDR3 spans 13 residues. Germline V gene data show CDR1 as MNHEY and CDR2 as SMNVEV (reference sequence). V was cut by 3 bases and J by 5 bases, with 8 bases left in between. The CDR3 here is CASSLREHQPQHF. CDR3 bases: TGTGCCAGCAGTTTGAGGGAGCATCAGCCCCAGCATTTT.

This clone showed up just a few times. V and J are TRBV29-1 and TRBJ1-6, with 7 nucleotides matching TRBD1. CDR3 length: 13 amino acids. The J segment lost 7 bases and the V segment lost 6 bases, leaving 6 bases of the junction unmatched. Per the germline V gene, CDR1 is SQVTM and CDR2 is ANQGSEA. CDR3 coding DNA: TGCAGCGTGAGGACAGGCGAGAATTCACCCCTCCACTTT. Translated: CSVRTGENSPLHF.

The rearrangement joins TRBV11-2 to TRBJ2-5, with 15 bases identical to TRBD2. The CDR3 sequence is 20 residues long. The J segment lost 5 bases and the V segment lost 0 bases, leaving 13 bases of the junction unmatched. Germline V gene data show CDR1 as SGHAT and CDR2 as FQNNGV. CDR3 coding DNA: TGTGCCAGCAGCTTAGAGGGGGGACTAGCGGGAGGAAGGCCTGAGGAGACCCAGTACTTC. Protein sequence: CASSLEGGLAGGRPEETQYF.